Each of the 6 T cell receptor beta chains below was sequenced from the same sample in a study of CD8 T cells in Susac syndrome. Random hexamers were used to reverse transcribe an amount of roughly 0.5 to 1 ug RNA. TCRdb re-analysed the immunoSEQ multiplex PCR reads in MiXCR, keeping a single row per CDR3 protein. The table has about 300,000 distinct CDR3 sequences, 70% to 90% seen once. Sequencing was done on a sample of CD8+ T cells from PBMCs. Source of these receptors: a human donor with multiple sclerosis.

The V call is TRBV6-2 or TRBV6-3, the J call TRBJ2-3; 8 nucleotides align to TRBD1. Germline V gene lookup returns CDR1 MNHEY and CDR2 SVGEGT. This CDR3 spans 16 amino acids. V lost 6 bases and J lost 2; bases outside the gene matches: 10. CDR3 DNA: TGTGCCAGCAGCTTAACGACAGGGGACCCCACAGATACGCAGTATTTT. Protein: CASSLTTGDPTDTQYF.

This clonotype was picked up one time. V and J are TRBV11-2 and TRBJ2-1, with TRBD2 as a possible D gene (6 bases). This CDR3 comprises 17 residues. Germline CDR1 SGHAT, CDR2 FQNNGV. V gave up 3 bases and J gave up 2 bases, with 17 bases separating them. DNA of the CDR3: TGTGCCAGCAGCTTGTGGGGGGTCGAGGGCCCCTACAATGAGCAGTTCTTC. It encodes CASSLWGVEGPYNEQFF.

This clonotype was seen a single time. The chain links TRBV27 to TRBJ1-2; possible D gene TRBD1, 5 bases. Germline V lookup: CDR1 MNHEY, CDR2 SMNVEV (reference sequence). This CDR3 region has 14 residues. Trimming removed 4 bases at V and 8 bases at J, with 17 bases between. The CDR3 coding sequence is TGTGCCAGCAGTTCAAACGTCGGGGCTCGGGGCTACACCTTC. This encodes CASSSNVGARGYTF.

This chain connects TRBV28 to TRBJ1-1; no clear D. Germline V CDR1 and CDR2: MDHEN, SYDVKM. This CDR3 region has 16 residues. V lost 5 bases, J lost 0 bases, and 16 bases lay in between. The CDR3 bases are TGTGCCAGCAGTGTACCAATCAGGTCTGTGAACACTGAAGCTTTCTTT. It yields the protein CASSVPIRSVNTEAFF.

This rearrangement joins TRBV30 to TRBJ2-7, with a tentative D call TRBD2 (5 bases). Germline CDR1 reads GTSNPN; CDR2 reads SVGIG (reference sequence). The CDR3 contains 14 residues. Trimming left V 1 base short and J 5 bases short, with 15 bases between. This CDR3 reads CAWSALNGVHEQYF. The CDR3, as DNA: TGTGCCTGGAGTGCCCTCAACGGGGTCCACGAGCAGTACTTC.

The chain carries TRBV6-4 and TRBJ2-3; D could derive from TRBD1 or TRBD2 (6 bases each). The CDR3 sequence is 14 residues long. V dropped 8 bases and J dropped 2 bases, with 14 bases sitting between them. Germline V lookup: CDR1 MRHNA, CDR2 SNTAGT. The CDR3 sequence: CASSTRGDTDTQYF. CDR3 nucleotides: TGTGCCAGCTCGACTAGGGGGGACACAGATACGCAGTATTTT.